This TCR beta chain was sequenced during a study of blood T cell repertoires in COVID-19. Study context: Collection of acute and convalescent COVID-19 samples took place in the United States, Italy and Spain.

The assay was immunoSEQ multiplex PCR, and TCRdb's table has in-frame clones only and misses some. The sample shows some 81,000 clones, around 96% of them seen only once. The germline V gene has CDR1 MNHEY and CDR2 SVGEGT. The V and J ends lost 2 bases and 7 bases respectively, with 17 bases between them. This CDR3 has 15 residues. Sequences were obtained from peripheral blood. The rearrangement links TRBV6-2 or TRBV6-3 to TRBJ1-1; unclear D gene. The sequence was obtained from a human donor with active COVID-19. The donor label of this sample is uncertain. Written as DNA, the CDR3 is TGTGCCAGCAGTTACACCGGGCGGGCTTTTAGTGAAGCTTTCTTT. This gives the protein CASSYTGRAFSEAFF.